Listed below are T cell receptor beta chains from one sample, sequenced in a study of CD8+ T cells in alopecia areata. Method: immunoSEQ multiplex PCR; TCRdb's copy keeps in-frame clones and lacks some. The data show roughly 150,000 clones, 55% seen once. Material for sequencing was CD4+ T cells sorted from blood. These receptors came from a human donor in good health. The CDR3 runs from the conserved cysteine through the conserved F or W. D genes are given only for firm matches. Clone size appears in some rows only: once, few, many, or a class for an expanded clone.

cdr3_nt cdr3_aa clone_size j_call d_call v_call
TGTGCCAGCAGCTTCGTGGGAGGGGAGCTGTTTTTT CASSFVGGELFF . TRBJ2-2 . TRBV27
TGTGCCAGCTCACCACGTTTAAAGCTAGCGGGAGGGCGCGCAGATACGCAGTATTTT CASSPRLKLAGGRADTQYF . TRBJ2-3 TRBD2 TRBV18
TGCGCCAGCAGCTTGGCCCGAGGCAGGGGCTACGAGCAGTACTTC CASSLARGRGYEQYF . TRBJ2-7 . TRBV5-1
TGTGCCAGCAGCCCCCTGGGGAGCTCCTACAATGAGCAGTTCTTC CASSPLGSSYNEQFF . TRBJ2-1 . TRBV11-3
TGCAGCGTTCTTCGGGCAGGGGGCGCAGCCGGGGAGCTGTTTTTT CSVLRAGGAAGELFF . TRBJ2-2 TRBD1 TRBV29-1
TGTGCCAGCAGCTTGGTGTTGGGAGAGGAGACCCAGTACTTC CASSLVLGEETQYF few TRBJ2-5 . TRBV5-6
TGTGCCAGCAGCTTGGCGGGACTAGCGGAATCCTACGAGCAGTACTTC CASSLAGLAESYEQYF . TRBJ2-7 TRBD2 TRBV7-9
TGCGCCAGCAGCCGCGGACTAGCGGGAATCGGGACCCAGTACTTC CASSRGLAGIGTQYF . TRBJ2-5 TRBD2 TRBV4-1
TGTGCCAGCAGTCGGGACCACCAAGAGACCCAGTACTTC CASSRDHQETQYF few TRBJ2-5 . TRBV25-1
TGCGCCAGCAGCTCGAAGACTAGCTTGGGCGGGGAGCTGTTTTTT CASSSKTSLGGELFF . TRBJ2-2 TRBD2 TRBV5-1
TGTGCCAGCAGCCGGGACAGGGGGTACTACGAGCAGTACTTC CASSRDRGYYEQYF . TRBJ2-7 TRBD1 TRBV11-2
TGTGCCAGCAGTGACGGGACAGAGATCTACGAGCAGTACTTC CASSDGTEIYEQYF few TRBJ2-7 TRBD1 TRBV6-1
TGTGCCTGGAGCAGAAGTCAAGCGGGTAGGACCTACGAGCAGTACTTC CAWSRSQAGRTYEQYF . TRBJ2-7 . TRBV30
TGCGCCAGCAGCCAAGTAGTGACCCAACAGACTGCCTACGAGCAGTACTTC CASSQVVTQQTAYEQYF . TRBJ2-7 . TRBV4-1
TGTGCCAGCAGCTTACTTTCAGGGGGGGAAGCTTTCTTT CASSLLSGGEAFF few TRBJ1-1 TRBD1 TRBV11-2
TGTGCCAGCAGTGTTTGGGGGGTACAAACTGAAGCTTTCTTT CASSVWGVQTEAFF few TRBJ1-1 . TRBV2
TGTGCCATCAGTGAAACAGGGGGCGGCTATGGCTACACCTTC CAISETGGGYGYTF . TRBJ1-2 TRBD1 TRBV10-3
TGTGCCATCAGCCCCCTCGGCTCGAGCGCCAACGTCCTGACTTTC CAISPLGSSANVLTF once TRBJ2-6 . TRBV10-3
TGTGCCAGCAGTGAAGGGGGGGCCTGGCGGGAGACCCAGTACTTC CASSEGGAWRETQYF once TRBJ2-5 . TRBV25-1
TGTGCCAGCAGTTACTCGAAGGCCTTGGGGGATACGCAGTATTTT CASSYSKALGDTQYF few TRBJ2-3 . TRBV6-5
TGTGCCAGCAGCCGCCAGGGGACTCAGCCCCAGCATTTT CASSRQGTQPQHF . TRBJ1-5 . TRBV9
TGTGCCAGCAGCGTAGCTAACTATGGCTACACCTTC CASSVANYGYTF . TRBJ1-2 . TRBV9
TGTGCCAGCAGCCCGAGACGGGGGCCTTTGGACACCGGGGAGCTGTTTTTT CASSPRRGPLDTGELFF . TRBJ2-2 . TRBV4-2
TGTGCCAGCAGCCCGGGACTAGCAGACGGGGAGCTGTTTTTT CASSPGLADGELFF . TRBJ2-2 TRBD2 TRBV5-4
TGCAGCGTTGGGTTGGGGGGGCCCCTCGAGCAGTACTTC CSVGLGGPLEQYF . TRBJ2-7 . TRBV29-1
TGCAGTGCTAGAGATCAGGCTAGCGCCCAGTTC CSARDQASAQF . TRBJ2-7 . TRBV20-1